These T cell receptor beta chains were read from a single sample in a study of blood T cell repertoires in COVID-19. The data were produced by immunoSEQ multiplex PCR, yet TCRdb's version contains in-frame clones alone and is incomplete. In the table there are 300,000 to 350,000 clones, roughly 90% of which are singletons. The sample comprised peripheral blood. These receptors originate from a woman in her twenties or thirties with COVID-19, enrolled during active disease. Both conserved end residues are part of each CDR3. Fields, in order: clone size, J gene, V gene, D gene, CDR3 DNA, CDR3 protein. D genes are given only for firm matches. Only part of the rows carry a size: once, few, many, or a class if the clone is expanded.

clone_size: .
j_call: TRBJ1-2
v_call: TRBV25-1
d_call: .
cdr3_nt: TGTGCCAGCAGTGAATATTATTCTGTGGCGGAGGATGGCTACACCTTC
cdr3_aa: CASSEYYSVAEDGYTF

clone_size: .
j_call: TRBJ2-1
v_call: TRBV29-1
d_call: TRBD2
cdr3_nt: TGCAGCGTTAAAGTTGGAGAGGGAGGGTCCTACAATGAGCAGTTCTTC
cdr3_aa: CSVKVGEGGSYNEQFF

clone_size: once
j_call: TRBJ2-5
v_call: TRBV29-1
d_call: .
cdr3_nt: TGCAGCGTTGAAGATGCGGAGACCCAGTACTTC
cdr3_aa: CSVEDAETQYF

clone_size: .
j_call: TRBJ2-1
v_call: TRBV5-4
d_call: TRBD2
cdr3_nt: TGTGCCAGCAGCTCGGGACTAGCGGGAGGAGGAGAGCAGTTCTTC
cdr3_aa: CASSSGLAGGGEQFF

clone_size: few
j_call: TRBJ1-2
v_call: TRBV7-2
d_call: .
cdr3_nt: TGTGCCAGCAGCTTAGGGCAGGGAGGCAACTATGGCTACACCTTC
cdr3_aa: CASSLGQGGNYGYTF

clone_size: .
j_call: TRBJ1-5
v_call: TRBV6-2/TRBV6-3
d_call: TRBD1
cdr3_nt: TGTGCCAGCAGTCTATTGGCAGGGGGCGGGCGGCCCCAGCATTTT
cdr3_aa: CASSLLAGGGRPQHF

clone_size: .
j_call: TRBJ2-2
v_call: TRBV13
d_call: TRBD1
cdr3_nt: TGTGCCAGCAGCCCCGAGGGGGACAGGGGGCTCGGCGGGGAGCTGTTTTTT
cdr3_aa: CASSPEGDRGLGGELFF

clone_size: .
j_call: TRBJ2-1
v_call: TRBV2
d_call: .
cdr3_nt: TGTGCCAGCAGTGACAGGATCTCCTACAATGAGCAGTTCTTC
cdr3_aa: CASSDRISYNEQFF

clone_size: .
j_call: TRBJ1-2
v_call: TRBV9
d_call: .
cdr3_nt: TGTGCCAGCGGTGGGACCAGCGGGCCCGACGGCTACACCTTC
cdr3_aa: CASGGTSGPDGYTF

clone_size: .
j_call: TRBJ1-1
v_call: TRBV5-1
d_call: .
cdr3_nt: TGCGCCAGCAGCGGAGACTCACGGAACACTGAAGCTTTCTTT
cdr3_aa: CASSGDSRNTEAFF

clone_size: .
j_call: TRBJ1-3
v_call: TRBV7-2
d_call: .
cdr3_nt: TGTGCCAGCAGCCTGGACCCCACAGGGTCAGGAAACACCATATATTTT
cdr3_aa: CASSLDPTGSGNTIYF

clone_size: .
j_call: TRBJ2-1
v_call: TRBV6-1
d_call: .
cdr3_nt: TGTGCCAGCAGTGAAGTTGGAGGGTCCAACAATGAGCAGTTCTTC
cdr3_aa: CASSEVGGSNNEQFF

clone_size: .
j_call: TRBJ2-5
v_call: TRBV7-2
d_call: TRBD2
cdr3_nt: TGTGCCAGCAAGAGACTAGCGGGGTACCAAGAGACCCAGTACTTC
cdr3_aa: CASKRLAGYQETQYF

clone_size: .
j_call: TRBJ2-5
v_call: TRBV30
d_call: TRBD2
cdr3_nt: TGTGCCTGGAGGGGACTAGCGGGAGTGGAGACCCAGTACTTC
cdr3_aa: CAWRGLAGVETQYF

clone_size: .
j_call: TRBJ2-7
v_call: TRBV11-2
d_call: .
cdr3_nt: TGTGCCAGCAGCTTAGATATTTACGAGCAGTACTTC
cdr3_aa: CASSLDIYEQYF

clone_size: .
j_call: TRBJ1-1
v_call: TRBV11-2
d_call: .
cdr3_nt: TGTGCCAGCAGCCGCCACCGGGGGGGAAACACTGAAGCTTTCTTT
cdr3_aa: CASSRHRGGNTEAFF

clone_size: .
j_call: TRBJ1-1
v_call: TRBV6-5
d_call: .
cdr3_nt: TGTGCCAGCAGTCTCCGTTCGTCACGGACTGAAGCTTTCTTT
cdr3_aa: CASSLRSSRTEAFF

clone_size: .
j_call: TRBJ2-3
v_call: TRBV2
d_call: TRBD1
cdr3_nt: TGTGCCAGCAGTCGTCGGACAGGGGGCACAGATACGCAGTATTTT
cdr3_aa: CASSRRTGGTDTQYF

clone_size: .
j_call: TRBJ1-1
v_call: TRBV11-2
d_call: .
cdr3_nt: TGTGCCAGCAGCCGACCGACCGGGACTGAAGCTTTCTTT
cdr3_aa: CASSRPTGTEAFF

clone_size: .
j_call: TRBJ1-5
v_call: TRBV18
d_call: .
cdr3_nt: TGTGCCAGCTCACCATATCGGGGGCAGCCCCAGCATTTT
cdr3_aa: CASSPYRGQPQHF

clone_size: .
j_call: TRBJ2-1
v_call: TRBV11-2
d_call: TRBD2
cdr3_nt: TGTGCCAGCAGCATTGGGACTACCCACCCCTACAATGAGCAGTTCTTC
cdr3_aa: CASSIGTTHPYNEQFF

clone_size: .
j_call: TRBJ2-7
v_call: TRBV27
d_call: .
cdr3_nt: TGTGCCAGCAGTTTTGGTTTAGGGGAGGCAGGGCTGCACGAGCAGTACTTC
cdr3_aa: CASSFGLGEAGLHEQYF